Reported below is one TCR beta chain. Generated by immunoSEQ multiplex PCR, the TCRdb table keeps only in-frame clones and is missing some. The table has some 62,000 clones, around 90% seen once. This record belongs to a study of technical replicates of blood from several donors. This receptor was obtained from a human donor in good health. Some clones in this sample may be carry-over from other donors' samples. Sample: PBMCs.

The CDR3 nucleotides are TGTGCCAGCAGCCCTAGGATGGTTTTTGCAACTAATGAAAAACTGTTTTTT. This gives the protein CASSPRMVFATNEKLFF. The chain is built from TRBV21-1 and TRBJ1-4. TRBV21-1 is shown as a pseudogene. The CDR3 totals 17 residues.